These 23 T cell receptor beta chains were sequenced from one sample in a study of CD8+ T cells in alopecia areata. RNA extraction was followed by reverse transcription into cDNA, which acted as the sequencing template. Here immunoSEQ multiplex PCR was the method, and the copy in TCRdb shows in-frame clones only, minus some. The sample yields about 15,000 clones, more than 45% seen once. In alopecia areata patients, both lesional scalp punch biopsies and peripheral blood were collected. The sample was skin. Source of these receptors: a human donor with alopecia areata.

The rearrangement joins TRBV18 to TRBJ2-6; 7 nucleotides align to TRBD1. V shed 8 bases and J 4 bases; nucleotides not matched to a gene: 17. Looked up from germline, CDR1 is KGHSH and CDR2 is LQKENI. CDR3 length: 18 amino acids. The CDR3 is CASATGQQSYSGANVLTF. The CDR3 bases are TGTGCCAGCGCGACGGGACAGCAGTCCTATTCCGGGGCCAACGTCCTGACTTTC.

This clone was counted only a few times. The V gene is TRBV30, the J gene TRBJ1-2; no reliable D call. Looked up from germline, CDR1 is GTSNPN and CDR2 is SVGIG (reference sequence). Trimming removed 3 bases from V and 3 bases from J, with 14 bases in between. The CDR3 has 14 residues. The CDR3 DNA reads TGTGCCTGGAGAACACCTAGCCGGGACTATGGCTACACCTTC. Translating gives CAWRTPSRDYGYTF.

This chain joins TRBV6-5 and TRBJ2-1; TRBD2 agrees at 7 bases. Losses at the gene ends were 11 bases for V and 1 base for J; bases not matched to a gene: 8. Germline CDR1 MNHEY, CDR2 SVGAGI. The CDR3 loop spans 14 amino acids. The CDR3 nucleotides read TGTGCCGTAGTTCTAGCGGAGTCCTACAATGAGCAGTTCTTC. Protein: CAVVLAESYNEQFF.

Turning to this clone: Other DNA sequences of this sample code for an identical CDR3. This chain uses TRBV7-8 with TRBJ1-2; perhaps TRBD1 as D (5 bases). The CDR3 totals 15 residues. Trimming took 1 base from V and 8 from J, leaving 17 bases between them. CDR1 and CDR2 (germline): SGHVS, FQNEAQ. The CDR3 spells CASSLEEGRAGGYTF. Here the CDR3 DNA reads TGTGCCAGCAGCTTAGAAGAGGGCAGGGCTGGGGGCTACACCTTC.

The rearrangement uses TRBV4-3 and TRBJ2-5, with D unresolved. CDR1 is LGHNA and CDR2 is YSLEER in the germline V gene. This CDR3 is built from 12 residues. V lost 0 bases and J 5 bases, leaving 4 bases between the germline ends. The CDR3 sequence: CASSQEFETQYF. CDR3 DNA sequence: TGCGCCAGCAGCCAAGAATTTGAGACCCAGTACTTC.

This clone was seen more than once but under ten times. The chain is built from TRBV5-4 and TRBJ2-5; 8 nucleotides line up with TRBD2. V dropped 2 bases and J dropped 9; count of bases not matched to a gene: 6. Germline V CDR1 and CDR2: SGHNT, YYREEE (reference sequence). This CDR3 region has 13 residues. In nucleotides, the CDR3 is TGTGCCAGCAGCTTCGGGGGGGGCGCGTCCCAGTACTTC. As protein: CASSFGGGASQYF. Variable domain in full (rest from reference TRBV5-4 and TRBJ2-5): ETGVTQSPTHLIKTRGQQVTLRCSSQSGHNTVSWYQQALGQGPQFIFQYYREEENGRGNFPPRFSGLQFPNYSSELNVNALELDDSALYLCASSFGGGASQYFGPGTRLLVL.

The J gene is TRBJ2-7, the V gene TRBV2; 10 bases map to TRBD2. This CDR3 spans 17 amino acids. V shed 8 bases, J shed 0 bases, and the junction held 13 bases outside the gene matches. Germline V gene sequence: CDR1 SNHLY, CDR2 FYNNEI. The CDR3 is CASHLTSGADLSYEQYF. The DNA for the CDR3 is TGTGCCAGCCATTTAACTAGCGGGGCGGACCTCTCCTACGAGCAGTACTTC.

Only one count was recorded for this clone. V is TRBV5-1 and J is TRBJ2-3; perhaps TRBD1 as D (6 bases). The CDR3 extends over 18 amino acids. Germline CDR1 reads SGHRS; CDR2 reads YFSETQ. Deletions cut 3 bases from V and 6 bases from J, with 26 bases between. The CDR3 loop reads CASSSGSSQGRPLDTQYF. The DNA of the CDR3 is TGCGCCAGCAGCTCGGGGTCCTCCCAGGGGCGTCCCTTGGATACGCAGTATTTT.

The V gene is TRBV7-2, the J gene TRBJ2-3; D ambiguous. Germline assignment: CDR1 SGHTA and CDR2 FQGNSA. The CDR3 has 13 amino acids. Trimming pared 2 bases from V and 6 bases from J, leaving 9 bases between. The CDR3 DNA follows: TGTGCCAGCAGCTTACTGCCCGGGGATACGCAGTATTTT. This codes for CASSLLPGDTQYF. Full variable domain (rest looked up from reference TRBV7-2 and TRBJ2-3): GAGVSQSPSNKVTEKGKDVELRCDPISGHTALYWYRQSLGQGLEFLIYFQGNSAPDKSGLPSDRFSAERTGGSVSTLTIQRTQQEDSAVYLCASSLLPGDTQYFGPGTRLTVL.

The chain carries TRBV12-5 and TRBJ1-2, with D possibly matching TRBD1 (6 bases). Germline V gives CDR1 LGHNT, CDR2 FRNRAP. V gave up 5 bases and J gave up 1 base, with 8 bases separating them. This CDR3 contains 13 residues. In DNA form, the CDR3 reads TGTGCTAGTGGTCCGGACAGTAACTATGGCTACACCTTC. Its translation: CASGPDSNYGYTF.

The rearrangement joins TRBV27 to TRBJ2-5; D is ambiguous. CDR1 is MNHEY, CDR2 SMNVEV, per germline (reference sequence). Trimming shortened V by 0 bases and J by 7 bases, and 6 bases separated the two germline ends. The CDR3 is made up of 12 amino acids. The CDR3 DNA reads as TGTGCCAGCAGTTTATCCGCTGGGACCCAGTACTTC. Amino acids: CASSLSAGTQYF.

This clone has only a few counts. The V gene is TRBV5-1, the J gene TRBJ2-1; D not resolved. Germline V CDR1 and CDR2: SGHRS, YFSETQ. The CDR3 has 14 residues. V was pared by 0 bases and J by 4 bases, with 8 bases between. This CDR3 reads CASSLELDYNEQFF. CDR3 coding DNA: TGCGCCAGCAGCTTGGAGCTAGATTACAATGAGCAGTTCTTC.

J is TRBJ2-4 and V is TRBV21-1; no DNA check was done on the table's D call, TRBD1. TRBV21-1 is a pseudogene segment. This CDR3 is built from 19 residues. The CDR3 sequence: CASRGITGLCSWSKNIQYF. The CDR3 DNA is TGTGCCAGCAGGGGAATTACAGGGTTGTGCTCGTGGTCCAAAAACATTCAGTACTTC.

This clone was recorded a few times. The chain employs TRBV28 and TRBJ2-1; 12 bases are a match to TRBD2. V was clipped by 2 bases and J by 8 bases; unmatched bases: 1. Germline CDR1 is MDHEN and CDR2 is SYDVKM. This CDR3 spans 14 amino acids. The CDR3 nucleotides are TGTGCCAGCAGTTTACTAGCGGGAGGGTATGAGCAGTTCTTC. It is translated as CASSLLAGGYEQFF.

The chain carries TRBV5-4 and TRBJ2-7, with D possibly TRBD2 on 6 matching bases. Germline lookup yields CDR1 SGHNT and CDR2 YYREEE (reference sequence). The CDR3 spans 16 residues. Trimming took 5 bases from V and 5 from J, leaving 23 bases between them. The CDR3 region has the DNA TGTGCCAGCAGTCCCGCTTTACAGCGGGCCCCGAACGAGCAGTACTTC. Translating gives CASSPALQRAPNEQYF. The variable domain in full, completed from reference TRBV5-4 and TRBJ2-7, reads ETGVTQSPTHLIKTRGQQVTLRCSSQSGHNTVSWYQQALGQGPQFIFQYYREEENGRGNFPPRFSGLQFPNYSSELNVNALELDDSALYLCASSPALQRAPNEQYFGPGTRLTVT.

This chain links TRBV14 with TRBJ1-1; 7 bases are a match to TRBD1. Trimming took 1 base from V and 8 from J; bases not matched to a gene: 13. Germline V gene sequence: CDR1 SGHDN, CDR2 FVKESK. The CDR3 loop spans 16 amino acids. The CDR3, as DNA: TGTGCCAGCAGCCAAGGCAGGGGGACGGGCCGGGAGGAAGCTTTCTTT. Translation gives CASSQGRGTGREEAFF.

A few counts support this clone. V and J are TRBV25-1 and TRBJ2-2, with TRBD2 identical over 8 bases. The CDR3 spans 18 residues. Germline V gives CDR1 MGHDK, CDR2 SYGVNS. V lost 2 bases to trimming and J lost 0 bases; unmatched junction nucleotides: 8. CDR3 sequence: CASSEIGRGTPNTGELFF. The CDR3 DNA reads TGTGCCAGCAGTGAAATCGGGAGGGGGACACCGAACACCGGGGAGCTGTTTTTT.

This chain joins TRBV4-2 and TRBJ2-1; D might be TRBD2 (6 bases). Germline-derived CDR1 and CDR2 are LGHNA and YNFKEQ. The germline V and J ends were trimmed by 10 bases and 5 bases, with 15 bases remaining between them. The CDR3 totals 13 residues. CDR3 region: CANRRVGDNEQFF. The CDR3 coding sequence is TGTGCCAACAGGAGGGTGGGCGACAATGAGCAGTTCTTC.

CDR3 in amino acids: CASSSGGAAAYEQYF. The CDR3 nucleotides are TGTGCCAGCAGTTCAGGCGGGGCCGCGGCCTACGAGCAGTACTTC. The V call is TRBV27, the J call TRBJ2-7, with D maybe TRBD2 (6 bases). V was pared by 4 bases and J by 2 bases, with 15 bases between. Germline-derived CDR1 and CDR2 are MNHEY and SMNVEV (reference sequence). The CDR3 extends over 15 amino acids.

This sequence joins TRBV7-3 and TRBJ1-3; D unclear. Germline CDR1 reads SGHTA; CDR2 reads FQGTGA. V lost 5 bases and J 0 bases, leaving 11 bases between the germline ends. The CDR3 extends over 15 amino acids. CDR3: CASSVQGGSGNTIYF. The CDR3 coding sequence is TGTGCCAGCAGCGTACAAGGAGGCTCTGGAAACACCATATATTTT.

This clone was detected once. The rearrangement joins TRBV29-1 to TRBJ2-7; 9 nucleotides agree with TRBD2. This CDR3 spans 15 amino acids. In germline, CDR1 is SQVTM, CDR2 ANQGSEA. The CDR3 spells CSREREVPITYEQYF. The CDR3 DNA reads TGCAGTAGAGAGCGGGAGGTTCCTATAACCTACGAGCAGTACTTC.

In regard to this clone: The sample holds other DNA sequences that translate to the same CDR3. The chain links TRBV28 to TRBJ2-3; no reliable D call. The germline gives CDR1 MDHEN, CDR2 SYDVKM. V was pared by 8 bases and J by 0 bases, with 9 bases between. The CDR3 totals 13 residues. The DNA for the CDR3 is TGTGCCAGCTGGCGTTCAAGCACAGATACGCAGTATTTT. It codes for CASWRSSTDTQYF. The whole variable domain, remainder taken from reference TRBV28 and TRBJ2-3, is DVKVTQSSRYLVKRTGEKVFLECVQDMDHENMFWYRQDPGLGLRLIYFSYDVKMKEKGDIPEGYSVSREKKERFSLILESASTNQTSMYLCASWRSSTDTQYFGPGTRLTVL.

The genes are TRBV6-5 and TRBJ2-3; the D is unclear. Germline CDR1 MNHEY, CDR2 SVGAGI. V was trimmed by 5 bases and J by 5 bases, leaving 8 bases between them. The length of the CDR3 is 12 residues. The CDR3 reads CASSVLRDTQYF. In nucleotides, the CDR3 is TGTGCCAGCAGTGTTCTCAGAGATACGCAGTATTTT.